The clone carrying this T cell receptor (beta chain) occurred a few times. Its antigen remains unknown. Germline V gene sequence: CDR1 SEHNR, CDR2 FQNEAQ (reference sequence). V dropped 1 base and J dropped 0 bases, with 9 bases sitting between them. The CDR3 has 15 residues. These data originate in a study of T cells after yellow fever vaccination. The study, taken as a whole, reports: Relatively few clonotypes were ones that appeared in both CD4 and CD8 compartments. Secondary responses were weaker yet peaked faster, day 5 versus 15.

The study made its TCR cDNA through 5'RACE template switching. That step introduced a universal primer site along with UMIs. Via MiXCR, TCRdb re-called the 5' RACE reads, giving one row per CDR3 protein. Here the sample spans approximately 74,000 distinct CDR3 sequences, 7.1% being singletons. The source is a man aged 18 to 30 who received the YFV17D yellow fever vaccine. The chain has TRBV7-9 and TRBJ1-1; D is undetermined. The sequencing used CD8+ T cells sorted from PBMCs, collected 4 to 5 days after the first yellow fever vaccination. CDR3 coding DNA: TGTGCCAGCAGCTTAGGGCCGCAAATGAACACTGAAGCTTTCTTT. Translating it yields CASSLGPQMNTEAFF. Full variable domain (rest looked up from reference TRBV7-9 and TRBJ1-1): DTGVSQNPRHKITKRGQNVTFRCDPISEHNRLYWYRQTLGQGPEFLTYFQNEAQLEKSRLLSDRFSAERPKGSFSTLEIQRTEQGDSAMYLCASSLGPQMNTEAFFGQGTRLTVV.